This paragraph covers one TCR beta chain sequence. The antigen remains undetermined. This record comes from a study of cytomegalovirus exposure and HLA in healthy donors. Study-level information: An analysis done earlier identified 100 million to 140 million unique TCR beta sequences from about 179 million T cells.

V gave up 1 base and J gave up 4 bases; unmatched junction bases: 5. This CDR3 comprises 16 residues. CDR1 and CDR2 (germline): SGHTA, FQGNSA. Whole-study results and caveats: Owing to their indistinguishability, certain V segments, notably TRBV6-2 and TRBV6-3, were excluded. In a later analysis, HLA-associated beta chains showed higher expansion and lower generation probabilities than comparable chains. The authors enumerated roughly 180 TCR beta chains as linked to cytomegalovirus.

It was with 60 Vbeta and 13 Jbeta primers that the PCR ran. Libraries were prepared by immunoSEQ multiplex PCR; TCRdb keeps only in-frame clonotypes and omits some of them. The sample holds 200,000 or so clones; roughly 80% are singletons and the top ten take approximately 2%. The receptor's source is a woman in her 30s in good health and CMV-seropositive. The rearrangement joins TRBV7-2 to TRBJ1-5, with TRBD1 matching 9 bases. Sequencing input: PBMCs. In DNA, the CDR3 is TGTGCCAGCAGCTTAGAGGGACAGGGCTTAAATCAGCCCCAGCATTTT. This gives the protein CASSLEGQGLNQPQHF.